This T cell receptor beta chain was retrieved from a study of T-cell memory formation after mild COVID-19. This clonotype has just a few counts. Its antigen is as yet unknown. It was 5'RACE with constant-segment primers that produced the TCR alpha and TCR beta cDNA libraries, which carried sample barcodes and UMIs. TCRdb called the 5' RACE reads again in MiXCR, with one record for every CDR3 protein. The sample lists a few hundred thousand distinct CDR3 sequences; 20% to 25% were seen once. The length of the CDR3 is 17 residues. Germline V gives CDR1 MNHEY, CDR2 SVGEGT. Unmatched junction bases numbered 10, after V lost 2 bases and J lost 3 bases. Whole-study findings and limits: Several responding clones turned up in pre-infection memory, indicating that cross-reactive memory may have taken part. CD4+ contracting clones were mainly CM and EM; CD8+ ones, EMRA.

The rearrangement joins TRBV6-2 or TRBV6-3 to TRBJ2-3; TRBD2 aligns across 8 bases. The sequence was obtained from a man aged 18-30 years who had mild COVID-19 (a few samples of this study predate the infection). Cell type and time point are not known. The specimen sequenced was PBMCs or a T cell subset sorted from them (not recorded which). The DNA for the CDR3 is TGTGCCAGCAGTTACGTCGGGGGGGCCGGTCCGACAGATACGCAGTATTTT. Its translation: CASSYVGGAGPTDTQYF.